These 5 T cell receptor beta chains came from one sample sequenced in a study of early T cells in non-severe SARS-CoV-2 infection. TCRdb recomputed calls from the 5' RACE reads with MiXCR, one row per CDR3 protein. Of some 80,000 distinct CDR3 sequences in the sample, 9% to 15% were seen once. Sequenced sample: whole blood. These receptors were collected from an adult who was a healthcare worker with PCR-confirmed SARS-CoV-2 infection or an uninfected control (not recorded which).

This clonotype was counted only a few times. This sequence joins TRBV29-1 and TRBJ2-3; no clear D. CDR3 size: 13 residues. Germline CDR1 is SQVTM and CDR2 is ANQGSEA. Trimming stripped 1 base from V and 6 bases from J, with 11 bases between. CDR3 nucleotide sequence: TGCAGCGTTGAAGGCGGTCCCTATGATACGCAGTATTTT. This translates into CSVEGGPYDTQYF.

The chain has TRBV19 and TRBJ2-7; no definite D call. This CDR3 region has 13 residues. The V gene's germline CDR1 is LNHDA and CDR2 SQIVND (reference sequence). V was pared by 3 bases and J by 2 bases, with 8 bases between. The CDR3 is CASSMGGPYEQYF. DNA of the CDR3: TGTGCCAGTAGTATGGGTGGACCCTACGAGCAGTACTTC.

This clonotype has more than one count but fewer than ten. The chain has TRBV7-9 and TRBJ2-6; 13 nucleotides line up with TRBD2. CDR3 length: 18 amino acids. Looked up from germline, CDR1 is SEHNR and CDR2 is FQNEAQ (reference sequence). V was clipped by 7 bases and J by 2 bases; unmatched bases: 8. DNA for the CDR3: TGTGCCAGCACCCGTGGGACTAGCGGGAAAGCTGGGGCCAACGTCCTGACTTTC. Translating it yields CASTRGTSGKAGANVLTF.

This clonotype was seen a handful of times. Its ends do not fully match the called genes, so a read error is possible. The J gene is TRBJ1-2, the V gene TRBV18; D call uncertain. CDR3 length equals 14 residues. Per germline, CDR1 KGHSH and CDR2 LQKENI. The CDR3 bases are TGTGCCAGCTCCCCTTTGGAGCTTAACCATGGCTACACCTTC. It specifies CASSPLELNHGYTF. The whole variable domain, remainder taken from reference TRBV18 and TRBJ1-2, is NAGVMQNPRHLVRRRGQEARLRCSPMKGHSHVYWYRQLPEEGLKFMVYLQKENIIDESGMPKERFSAEFPKEGPSILRIQQVVRGDSAAYFCASSPLELNHGYTFGSGTRLTVV.

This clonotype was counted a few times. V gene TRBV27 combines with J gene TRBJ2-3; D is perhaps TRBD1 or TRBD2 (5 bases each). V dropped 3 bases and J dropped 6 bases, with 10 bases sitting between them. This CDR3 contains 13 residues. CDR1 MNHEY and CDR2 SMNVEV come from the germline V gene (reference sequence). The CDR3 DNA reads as TGTGCCAGCAGTTTTCAATGGGGGGATACGCAGTATTTT. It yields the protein CASSFQWGDTQYF.